This is a list of T cell receptor beta chains from one sample in a study of cytomegalovirus exposure and HLA in healthy donors. The protocol was immunoSEQ multiplex PCR, while the TCRdb copy is restricted to in-frame clones and leaves out a portion. This table has 150,000 to 200,000 clones, around 87% appearing once. Sequencing was carried out using PBMCs. All receptors come from a boy aged 2-9 years in good health and CMV-seronegative. Each CDR3 is given with its conserved first and last residue. D genes are given only for firm matches. For some rows the clone size is stated as once, few or many, or as a class when expanded; others skip it.

J: TRBJ1-4
V: TRBV25-1
size: .
D: .
DNA: TGTGCCAGCAGGCCCTGGGGAGGAAGTAATGAAAAACTGTTTTTT
CDR3: CASRPWGGSNEKLFF

J: TRBJ2-1
V: TRBV5-1
size: .
D: .
DNA: TGCGCCAGCAGCTTGGATCAGTACAATGAGCAGTTCTTC
CDR3: CASSLDQYNEQFF

J: TRBJ2-2
V: TRBV9
size: once
D: .
DNA: TGTGCCAGCAGCGTAAAGTCACGGTCGAACACCGGGGAGCTGTTTTTT
CDR3: CASSVKSRSNTGELFF

J: TRBJ2-7
V: TRBV28
size: .
D: TRBD2
DNA: TGTGCCAGCAGTCCCGGGACTAGCGGAGCCTACGAGCAGTACTTC
CDR3: CASSPGTSGAYEQYF

J: TRBJ2-5
V: TRBV2
size: .
D: .
DNA: TGTGCCAGGGGGAGTCAAGAGACCCAGTACTTC
CDR3: CARGSQETQYF

J: TRBJ2-1
V: TRBV30
size: .
D: .
DNA: TGTGCCTGGAGGGGCCTTTTCGGGCAGTTCTTC
CDR3: CAWRGLFGQFF

J: TRBJ2-6
V: TRBV5-1
size: .
D: .
DNA: TGCGCCAGCAGCGAAGAAGGGGCTGGGGCCAACGTCCTGACTTTC
CDR3: CASSEEGAGANVLTF

J: TRBJ2-3
V: TRBV27
size: .
D: .
DNA: TGTGCCAGCAGTTTATTGAGGTCGGCCGGCTTGCTCACAGATACGCAGTATTTT
CDR3: CASSLLRSAGLLTDTQYF

J: TRBJ2-2
V: TRBV25-1
size: .
D: .
DNA: TGTGCCAGCAGTGAAGAACAGGGATTGGTCGGGGAGCTGTTTTTT
CDR3: CASSEEQGLVGELFF

J: TRBJ1-6
V: TRBV6-5
size: .
D: .
DNA: TGTGCCAGCAGTTATACCATCCCAGGGCGGAATTCACCCCTCCACTTT
CDR3: CASSYTIPGRNSPLHF

J: TRBJ2-7
V: TRBV28
size: once
D: TRBD2
DNA: TGTGCCAGCAGCGGGAGCGGGAGGAAAACCTACGAGCAGTACTTC
CDR3: CASSGSGRKTYEQYF

J: TRBJ1-1
V: TRBV27
size: .
D: .
DNA: TGTGCCAGCAGTTCCACGGGGAAGGAGACAAACACTGAAGCTTTCTTT
CDR3: CASSSTGKETNTEAFF

J: TRBJ1-3
V: TRBV5-1
size: .
D: .
DNA: TGCGCCAGCAGCTTGTCAGGGCACTCTGGAAACACCATATATTTT
CDR3: CASSLSGHSGNTIYF

J: TRBJ2-1
V: TRBV4-2
size: .
D: .
DNA: TGTGCCAGCAGCCAAGAATCTGCGGGGCCTTACAATGAGCAGTTCTTC
CDR3: CASSQESAGPYNEQFF

J: TRBJ2-3
V: TRBV6-1
size: .
D: .
DNA: TGTGCCAGCAGGAATCAGGGAGGAGATACGCAGTATTTT
CDR3: CASRNQGGDTQYF

J: TRBJ1-5
V: TRBV28
size: .
D: .
DNA: TGTGCCAGCAGTCCGACAGCCCGCAATCAGCCCCAGCATTTT
CDR3: CASSPTARNQPQHF

J: TRBJ2-1
V: TRBV10-2
size: .
D: TRBD2
DNA: TGCGCCAGCAGGGGGAAACTAGCGGATGACAATGAGCAGTTCTTC
CDR3: CASRGKLADDNEQFF

J: TRBJ1-1
V: TRBV7-9
size: .
D: TRBD1
DNA: TGTGCCAGCAGCTCGACAGGGGGGGACACTGAAGCTTTCTTT
CDR3: CASSSTGGDTEAFF

J: TRBJ2-7
V: TRBV6-1
size: .
D: TRBD1
DNA: TGTGCCAGTGACCGGGACAGAAACTACGAGCAGTACTTC
CDR3: CASDRDRNYEQYF

J: TRBJ2-1
V: TRBV27
size: .
D: TRBD2
DNA: TGTGCCAGCAGGGAGGCGACTAGCGGGATCAATGAGCAGTTCTTC
CDR3: CASREATSGINEQFF

J: TRBJ1-2
V: TRBV25-1
size: .
D: .
DNA: TGTGCCAGCAGTGAATCGAGGAGGACTCCCTTCCTTTCCTATGGCTACACCTTC
CDR3: CASSESRRTPFLSYGYTF

J: TRBJ1-5
V: TRBV6-1
size: .
D: TRBD1
DNA: TGTGCCAGCAGTGAGGACGCCCCAGGACAGGGAGGCAATCAGCCCCAGCATTTT
CDR3: CASSEDAPGQGGNQPQHF

J: TRBJ1-1
V: TRBV9
size: .
D: TRBD1
DNA: TGTGCCAGCAGCGTAGGGACAGGCCGCGAGGCGGCTTTCTTT
CDR3: CASSVGTGREAAFF

J: TRBJ2-2
V: TRBV19
size: once
D: .
DNA: TGTGCCAGTAGTATTTTGCCAGGATCCTGGAACACCGGGGAGCTGTTTTTT
CDR3: CASSILPGSWNTGELFF

J: TRBJ2-5
V: TRBV14
size: .
D: TRBD2
DNA: TGTGCCAGCAGGCGCGGGGGTAGGGAGACCCAGTACTTC
CDR3: CASRRGGRETQYF

J: TRBJ2-5
V: TRBV6-5
size: once
D: .
DNA: TGTGCCAGCCAGTTTAGGGGGGGTCGCGAAGAGACCCAGTACTTC
CDR3: CASQFRGGREETQYF

J: TRBJ2-7
V: TRBV28
size: .
D: TRBD1
DNA: TGTGCCAGCAGTTTAGGGACAGGGGGGTACGAGCAGTACTTC
CDR3: CASSLGTGGYEQYF

J: TRBJ2-7
V: TRBV6-6
size: .
D: TRBD1
DNA: TGTGCCAGCAGTTACAGACAGGGGCCACTCGAGGGGTTCTTC
CDR3: CASSYRQGPLEGFF

J: TRBJ1-2
V: TRBV6-6
size: .
D: .
DNA: TGTGCCAGCAAAACGAGGGGGGGAACTAACTATGGCTACACCTTC
CDR3: CASKTRGGTNYGYTF

J: TRBJ1-6
V: TRBV6-5
size: once
D: TRBD1
DNA: TGTGCCAGCGGACAGGGGAATTCACCCCTCCACTTT
CDR3: CASGQGNSPLHF

J: TRBJ2-1
V: TRBV4-1
size: few
D: .
DNA: TGCGCCAGCAGCCGCGTAACCGGGAGACCAAATGAGCAGTTCTTC
CDR3: CASSRVTGRPNEQFF

J: TRBJ2-3
V: TRBV7-3
size: .
D: .
DNA: TGTGCCAGCAGCTTTGGCTTCGGCACAGATACGCAGTATTTT
CDR3: CASSFGFGTDTQYF

J: TRBJ1-1
V: TRBV6-1
size: .
D: .
DNA: TGTGCCAGTAGAGGCTTGGTGAACACTGAAGCTTTCTTT
CDR3: CASRGLVNTEAFF

J: TRBJ2-7
V: TRBV10-3
size: .
D: TRBD1
DNA: TGTGCCATCAGTGAGAGGCAGGGGGCTTACGAGCAGTACTTC
CDR3: CAISERQGAYEQYF

J: TRBJ1-5
V: TRBV4-1
size: few
D: TRBD1
DNA: TGCGCCAGCAGCCAGGAGGACAGGGGAGGTGGCAATCAGCCCCAGCATTTT
CDR3: CASSQEDRGGGNQPQHF

J: TRBJ1-3
V: TRBV28
size: .
D: .
DNA: TGTGCCAGCAGCCCTTCTAAAACTCCTGGAAACACCATATATTTT
CDR3: CASSPSKTPGNTIYF

J: TRBJ1-6
V: TRBV7-2
size: .
D: .
DNA: TGTGCCAGCAGCCAAGACAGGTCTAGGTCACCCCTCCACTTT
CDR3: CASSQDRSRSPLHF

J: TRBJ2-1
V: TRBV4-2
size: .
D: .
DNA: TGTGCCAGCAGCCAAGCTGTTTCCTACAATGAGCAGTTCTTC
CDR3: CASSQAVSYNEQFF

J: TRBJ2-1
V: TRBV5-1
size: .
D: TRBD2
DNA: TGCGCCAGCAGCTTGGTCTCGGGGACTAGCGCCTACAATGAGCAGTTCTTC
CDR3: CASSLVSGTSAYNEQFF

J: TRBJ2-7
V: TRBV28
size: once
D: TRBD2
DNA: TGTGCCAGCGGCCCACGGACTAGCGGGAACTACGAGCAGTACTTC
CDR3: CASGPRTSGNYEQYF

J: TRBJ2-6
V: TRBV18
size: .
D: .
DNA: TGTGCCAGCTCACCACCGGGAGCTGGGGCCAACGTCCTGACTTTC
CDR3: CASSPPGAGANVLTF

J: TRBJ2-2
V: TRBV4-2
size: .
D: TRBD2
DNA: TGTGCCAGCAGGGGGGGACTAGCGAGCACCGGGGAGCTGTTTTTT
CDR3: CASRGGLASTGELFF

J: TRBJ1-4
V: TRBV27
size: .
D: .
DNA: TGTGCCAGCAGTTACTCCGGGTACGGTGAAAAACTGTTTTTT
CDR3: CASSYSGYGEKLFF

J: TRBJ2-7
V: TRBV5-3
size: once
D: .
DNA: TGTGCCAGAAGCTCCGCTGGAGGGATTGGGCTCGAGCAGTACTTC
CDR3: CARSSAGGIGLEQYF

J: TRBJ1-1
V: TRBV30
size: .
D: .
DNA: TGTGCCTGGCTTCGAGGAGTGGGGAACACTGAAGCTTTCTTT
CDR3: CAWLRGVGNTEAFF

J: TRBJ2-7
V: TRBV9
size: .
D: TRBD1
DNA: TGTGCCAGCAGCGTGGAAGGGACAGCAATAATCTACGAGCAGTACTTC
CDR3: CASSVEGTAIIYEQYF

J: TRBJ1-2
V: TRBV18
size: .
D: .
DNA: TGTGCCAGCTCACCTAAGGAGGGAACGAGCTACACCTTC
CDR3: CASSPKEGTSYTF

J: TRBJ2-7
V: TRBV10-2
size: .
D: TRBD1
DNA: TGCGCCAGCAGTATTCGACAGGGGGCCTACGAGCAGTACTTC
CDR3: CASSIRQGAYEQYF